This entry concerns a single T cell receptor (beta chain). Its antigen is not identified. From its re-call of the 5' RACE reads, TCRdb lists each CDR3 protein once, without DNA. Its table records approximately 460,000 distinct CDR3 sequences. The sample belongs to a study of T cells expressing NK-cell markers. Study context: Obtained from sorted CD3+CD56+NKG2C+, CD3+CD56+NKG2C- and CD3+CD56-NKG2C+ T cells were the TCR beta repertoires.

Study-level results: Of the CD8+ T cell pool in 5 to 7 donors, roughly 1.0-8% was accounted for by dominant NKG2C+ clonotypes. In a handful of donors, dominant clonotypes made up about 28.3-65% of CD3+CD56-NKG2C+ cells.

CDR3 length: 15 amino acids. Germline V gives CDR1 KGHSH, CDR2 LQKENI. The sequenced material came from blood T cells: a sorted CD56 or NKG2C T cell subset, CD4+ or CD8+ T cells, or bulk PBMC T cells (not recorded which). The V and J genes are TRBV18 and TRBJ2-1. This sequence originates from a woman between 18 and 70 years old in good health. The CDR3 protein is CASSPQGLADNEQFF.